These 18 T cell receptor beta chains share one sample of origin, sequenced in a study of patients and donors after allogeneic stem cell transplantation (dated by TCRdb to about 2020). The library was prepared using RT-PCR. For sequencing, a NextSeq 550 was employed. TCRdb trimmed public reads at Q25 via fastp, called clones via MiXCR and kept in-frame beta chains. For every CDR3 protein sequence, its rows merge into one entry that carries the most common genes and DNA. The sample table holds about 960,000 distinct CDR3 sequences, of which under 20% were seen once. In total, the top ten clones hold 6% of the sample. Sequenced: blood, either unsorted or a sorted T cell fraction (not recorded which). These receptors were taken from a human donor who was either an allogeneic HSCT recipient or a stem cell or donor lymphocyte infusion donor (not recorded which). It is not recorded whose cells these are; they may come from a transplant donor.

There are a few counts of this clonotype. The DNA for the CDR3 is TGTGCCACCGACGGCGGGGCTGGTAACAATGAGCAGTTCTTC. It codes for CATDGGAGNNEQFF. V and J are TRBV24-1 and TRBJ2-1; a weak D match, TRBD2 (6 bases). This CDR3 has 14 residues. Germline V gene lookup returns CDR1 KGHDR and CDR2 SFDVKD. V was clipped by 9 bases and J by 5 bases, with 16 bases between them.

This clonotype was picked up many times. This rearrangement joins TRBV6-5 to TRBJ2-1; TRBD2 is a possible D gene (6 bases). The CDR3 is 16 residues long. V shed 0 bases and J shed 0 bases, with 9 bases lying between them. Germline values: CDR1 MNHEY, CDR2 SVGAGI. The DNA for the CDR3 is TGTGCCAGCAGTTACTCTGGAGGGAGCTCCTACAATGAGCAGTTCTTC. This sequence encodes CASSYSGGSSYNEQFF.

V gene TRBV7-8 combines with J gene TRBJ1-1; D remains ambiguous. V lost 6 bases to trimming and J lost 5 bases, with 16 bases between them. Per the germline V gene, CDR1 is SGHVS and CDR2 is FQNEAQ. This CDR3 has 14 amino acids. The CDR3 spells CASSLSGEGTEAFF. The CDR3 DNA sequence: TGTGCCAGCAGTTTGTCGGGTGAAGGGACTGAAGCTTTCTTT.

This clonotype was counted between two and nine times. This chain uses TRBV12-3 or TRBV12-4 with TRBJ2-1, with D possibly matching TRBD2 (5 bases). V was shortened by 5 bases and J by 4 bases, with 12 bases between the two germline ends. The CDR3 spans 14 residues. CDR3 amino acids: CASSPQRKYNEQFF. The CDR3 DNA sequence: TGTGCCAGCAGTCCCCAGCGGAAGTACAATGAGCAGTTCTTC.

The table lists this clonotype with many counts. The V call is TRBV5-5, the J call TRBJ1-4; D is undetermined. The CDR3 is 15 residues long. V was pared by 0 bases and J by 2 bases, with 8 bases between. Germline lookup yields CDR1 SGHKS and CDR2 YYEKEE (reference sequence). The CDR3 here is CASSLGGITNEKLFF. The CDR3 nucleotides read TGTGCCAGCAGCTTGGGCGGGATTACTAATGAAAAACTGTTTTTT.

This clonotype was seen only a few times. J is TRBJ1-5 and V is TRBV5-6, with a weak D call TRBD1 (6 bases). Per germline, CDR1 SGHDT and CDR2 YYEEEE. Trimming took 2 bases from V and 8 from J, leaving 14 bases between them. The CDR3 sequence is 14 residues long. The CDR3 DNA reads as TGTGCCAGCAGCTTATGGGGGGGACAAGAGCCCCAGCATTTT. Translated, it gives CASSLWGGQEPQHF.

The table lists this clonotype with a few counts. The chain has TRBV27 and TRBJ1-5, with 9 bases identical to TRBD1. The germline V gene has CDR1 MNHEY and CDR2 SMNVEV (reference sequence). The CDR3 loop spans 15 amino acids. The junction had 6 bases not matched to a gene; V was cut back by 6 bases and J by 3 bases. In nucleotides, the CDR3 is TGTGCCAGCAGACGACGACAGGGGGACAATCAGCCCCAGCATTTT. This gives the protein CASRRRQGDNQPQHF.

The sample holds a few counts of this clonotype. The DNA for the CDR3 is TGCGCCAGCAGCCGTGGGGACAAGGGACTCAATCAGCCCCAGCATTTT. Translation gives CASSRGDKGLNQPQHF. This chain uses TRBV5-1 with TRBJ1-5, with D perhaps TRBD1 (6 bases). Trimming pared 4 bases from V and 3 bases from J, leaving 17 bases between. This CDR3 spans 16 amino acids. Germline lookup yields CDR1 SGHRS and CDR2 YFSETQ.

This chain links TRBV5-1 with TRBJ1-1; possible D gene TRBD1, 5 bases. Germline-derived CDR1 and CDR2 are SGHRS and YFSETQ. The CDR3 runs 14 residues. With 4 bases removed from V and 5 bases from J, the gap between germline ends came to 15 bases. The CDR3 sequence: CASSTEVRGTEAFF. The CDR3 coding sequence is TGCGCCAGCAGCACGGAGGTGCGGGGGACTGAAGCTTTCTTT.

V gene TRBV5-6 combines with J gene TRBJ2-7; 13 bases fit TRBD2. Germline lookup yields CDR1 SGHDT and CDR2 YYEEEE. The CDR3 sequence is 15 residues long. V was pared by 2 bases and J by 4 bases, with 3 bases of the junction left unmatched. The chain's CDR3 is CASSFLGLAGYEQYF. In nucleotides, the CDR3 is TGTGCCAGCAGCTTCTTGGGACTAGCGGGGTACGAGCAGTACTTC.

This clonotype was seen more than once but under ten times. This chain uses TRBV12-3 or TRBV12-4 with TRBJ2-1; D unclear. The CDR3 covers 15 residues. Trimming took off 7 bases at V and 0 bases at J, with 13 bases between the two ends. The CDR3 DNA is TGTGCCAGCACCCTGTATGAAGGCTCCTACAATGAGCAGTTCTTC. As protein: CASTLYEGSYNEQFF.

J is TRBJ1-1 and V is TRBV6-5, with D uncertain. The length of the CDR3 is 14 residues. V lost 0 bases and J 6 bases, leaving 11 bases between the germline ends. Germline V gene data show CDR1 as MNHEY and CDR2 as SVGAGI. This CDR3 is CASSYSGKLSEAFF. The CDR3 DNA is TGTGCCAGCAGTTACTCTGGGAAACTGTCTGAAGCTTTCTTT.

This rearrangement joins TRBV4-3 to TRBJ2-2; D unclear. This CDR3 has 16 amino acids. Trimming cost V 0 bases and J 5 bases, with 13 bases left between them. The germline gives CDR1 LGHNA, CDR2 YSLEER. The CDR3 nucleotides read TGCGCCAGCAGCCAAGATCCGACACCTCGGACCGGGGAGCTGTTTTTT. Its translation: CASSQDPTPRTGELFF.

The chain combines TRBV4-3 with TRBJ2-1; possible D gene TRBD1, 6 bases. Trimming took off 2 bases at V and 5 bases at J, with 19 bases between the two ends. The CDR3 spans 17 residues. In germline, CDR1 is LGHNA, CDR2 YSLEER. CDR3 sequence: CASSQSRPGALDNEQFF. In nucleotides, the CDR3 is TGCGCCAGCAGCCAAAGTAGGCCAGGGGCTCTTGACAATGAGCAGTTCTTC.

The gene calls are TRBV5-1 and TRBJ2-2; the D gene could be TRBD1 or TRBD2 (5 bases each). The CDR3 consists of 17 residues. Germline V CDR1 and CDR2: SGHRS, YFSETQ. V was cut by 0 bases and J by 5 bases, with 17 bases left in between. The CDR3 region is CASSLVVGRQGTGELFF. CDR3 DNA: TGCGCCAGCAGCTTGGTGGTGGGACGTCAAGGTACCGGGGAGCTGTTTTTT. The full variable domain, its missing parts supplied by reference TRBV5-1 and TRBJ2-2, is KAGVTQTPRYLIKTRGQQVTLSCSPISGHRSVSWYQQTPGQGLQFLFEYFSETQRNKGNFPGRFSGRQFSNSRSEMNVSTLELGDSALYLCASSLVVGRQGTGELFFGEGSRLTVL.

The V and J genes are TRBV10-3 and TRBJ1-1, with 8 bases identical to TRBD1. The CDR3 runs 14 residues. Germline CDR1 ENHRY, CDR2 SYGVKD. The V gene end was trimmed by 5 bases and the J gene end by 3 bases; junction bases not matched to a gene: 5. CDR3 residues: CAISLTGADTEAFF. The CDR3 DNA follows: TGTGCCATCAGTCTGACAGGGGCGGACACTGAAGCTTTCTTT.

This sequence joins TRBV11-2 and TRBJ1-5; 8 bases map to TRBD1. Looked up from germline, CDR1 is SGHAT and CDR2 is FQNNGV. Trimming cost V 5 bases and J 5 bases; bases outside gene matches: 5. The CDR3 is made up of 14 amino acids. The CDR3 is CASSPGQGHQPQHF. The CDR3 DNA reads TGTGCCAGCAGCCCCGGACAGGGCCATCAGCCCCAGCATTTT.

This clonotype was seen only a few times. The gene calls are TRBV4-1 and TRBJ2-2; possibly TRBD1 for D (6 bases). V dropped 0 bases and J dropped 3 bases, with 17 bases sitting between them. Per germline, CDR1 MGHRA and CDR2 YSYEKL. The CDR3 contains 18 residues. CDR3 sequence (DNA): TGCGCCAGCAGCCAAGATAGGGGGTCCCCGATTGACACCGGGGAGCTGTTTTTT. Its translation: CASSQDRGSPIDTGELFF.